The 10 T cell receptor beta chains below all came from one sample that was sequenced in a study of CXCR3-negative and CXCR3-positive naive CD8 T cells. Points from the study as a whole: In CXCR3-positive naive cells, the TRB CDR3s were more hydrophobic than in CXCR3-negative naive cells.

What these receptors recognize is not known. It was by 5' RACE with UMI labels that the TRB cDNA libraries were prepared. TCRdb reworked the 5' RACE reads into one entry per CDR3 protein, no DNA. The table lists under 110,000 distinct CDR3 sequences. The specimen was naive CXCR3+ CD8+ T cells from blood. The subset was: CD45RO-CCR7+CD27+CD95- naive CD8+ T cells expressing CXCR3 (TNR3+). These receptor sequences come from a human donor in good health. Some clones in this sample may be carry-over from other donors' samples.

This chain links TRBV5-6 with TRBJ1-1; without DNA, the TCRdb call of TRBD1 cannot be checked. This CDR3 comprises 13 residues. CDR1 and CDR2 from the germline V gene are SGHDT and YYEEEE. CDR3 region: CASSLGGAAEAFF.

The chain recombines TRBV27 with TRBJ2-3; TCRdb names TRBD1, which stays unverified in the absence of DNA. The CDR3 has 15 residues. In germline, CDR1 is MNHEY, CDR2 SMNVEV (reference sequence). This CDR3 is CASSFPDSSTDTQYF.

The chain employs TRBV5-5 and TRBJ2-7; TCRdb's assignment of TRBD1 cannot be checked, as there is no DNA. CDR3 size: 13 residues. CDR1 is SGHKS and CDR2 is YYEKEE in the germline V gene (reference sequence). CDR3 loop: CASSTGATYEQYF.

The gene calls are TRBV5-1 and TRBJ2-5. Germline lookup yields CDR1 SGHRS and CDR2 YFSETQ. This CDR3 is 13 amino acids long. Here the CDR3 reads CASSWGIQETQYF.

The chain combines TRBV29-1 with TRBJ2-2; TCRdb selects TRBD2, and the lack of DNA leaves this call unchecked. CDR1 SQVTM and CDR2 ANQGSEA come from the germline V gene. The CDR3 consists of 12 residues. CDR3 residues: CSVSGDTGELFF.

The CDR3 sequence: CASSLFRPAYDTEAFF. The V and J genes are TRBV7-8 and TRBJ1-1; the D call of TRBD1 rests on TCRdb alone, since no DNA is present to check it. Germline assignment: CDR1 SGHVS and CDR2 FQNEAQ. The CDR3 consists of 16 residues. Together with reference TRBV7-8 and TRBJ1-1, the CDR3 gives the full variable domain: GAGVSQSPRYKVAKRGQDVALRCDPISGHVSLFWYQQALGQGPEFLTYFQNEAQLDKSGLPSDRFFAERPEGSVSTLKIQRTQQEDSAVYLCASSLFRPAYDTEAFFGQGTRLTVV.

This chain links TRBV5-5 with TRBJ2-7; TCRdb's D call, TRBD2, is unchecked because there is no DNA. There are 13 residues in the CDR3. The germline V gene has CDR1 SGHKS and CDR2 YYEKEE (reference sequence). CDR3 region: CASSASGPYEQYF.

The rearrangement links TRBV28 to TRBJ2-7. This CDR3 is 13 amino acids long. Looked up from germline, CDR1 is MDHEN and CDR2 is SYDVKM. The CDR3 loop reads CASRHIGAYEQYF.

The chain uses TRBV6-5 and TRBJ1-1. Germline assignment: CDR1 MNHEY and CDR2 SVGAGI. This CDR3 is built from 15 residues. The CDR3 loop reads CASSSPRGGRTEAFF.

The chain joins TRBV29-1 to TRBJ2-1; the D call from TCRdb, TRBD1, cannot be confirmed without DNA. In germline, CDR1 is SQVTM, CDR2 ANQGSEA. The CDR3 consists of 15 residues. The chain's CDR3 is CSVEGTGTEYNEQFF.